This entry features one T cell receptor beta chain sequence. Its antigen is still unknown. Base qualities are not at hand, and no much larger clone is one base apart. This entry comes from a study of identical twins (dated by TCRdb to 2015 to 2016). About the investigation overall: TCR alpha and beta repertoires from monozygotic twins, unrelated adults of various ages and cord blood were deep-sequenced to test whether fetal clonotypes persist. To rule out contamination, replicate twin experiments were performed at different times with different library preparation protocols. General study outcomes and caveats: Compared with coincidental sharing between unrelated individuals, out-of-frame TCR alpha sequences shared between twins had an excess of sequences with low generation probability. Fewer insertions were carried by abundant cord blood beta clonotypes, a similar but weaker trend appeared in young adult naive repertoires, and no such trend appeared in memory repertoires. Invariant T cells such as MAIT and iNKT could partly confound zero-insertion analyses, although diverse VJ usage argued against such confounding for most clonotypes. Because the same donors could not be followed over many years, the conclusions depended on cross-sectional statistical analysis. A weaker excess of twin sharing was found in beta out-of-frame sequences because the signal-to-noise ratio was lowered by fewer shared sequences. In monozygotic twins, out-of-frame TCR alpha sharing was systematically underestimated by recombination models, although the models agreed with sharing between unrelated individuals.

Trimming takes 6 bases from V and 7 bases from J, and the germline ends sit 12 bases apart. As encoded in the germline V gene, CDR1 is MDHEN while CDR2 is SYDVKM. Taken from cysteine to phenylalanine, the CDR3 has 13 residues. Just CDR3 DNA is preserved here, 39 bases in frame from base 1. The library was produced with 5' RACE. These reads were obtained on an Illumina HiSeq 2000. A universal primer binding site was added through template switching, and the final cDNA carried a unique molecular identifier so that TCR cDNA molecules could be counted accurately. First-strand cDNA for TCR alpha and beta chains was synthesized from specific primers in the conserved constant-segment region. Each cDNA library was double barcoded, with a SMART-Mk sample barcode plus Illumina barcodes, to control for contamination. TruSeq adapter sequences along with Illumina sample barcodes were introduced in two successive PCR steps. TCR alpha and beta cDNA libraries were sequenced on the Illumina HiSeq platform with custom primers. The original methods were these. Raw reads were processed with MiGEC to extract unique molecular identifiers, and MiXCR was used to determine CDR3 positions. Recombination models were inferred per individual with the repgenHMM and IGoR tools using an EM algorithm. Shared clonotype analysis was performed with the tcR package in R, normalizing sharing by the product of cloneset sizes. To study raw recombination without the effects of thymic and clonal selection, out-of-frame nonproductive sequences were analyzed. TCRdb redid the processing of the public reads, applying fastp at Q25 and MiXCR, and retained in-frame beta chains. For every CDR3 protein sequence, its rows merge into one entry that carries the most common genes and DNA. The V and J calls follow TCRdb's processing rather than the paper's. The sample yields roughly 1.6 million distinct CDR3 sequences; about 32% were counted once. Jointly, the top ten make up approximately 0.29% of the sample.

Every donor in the study was a healthy Caucasian. The sample comprised cord blood. The origin of this receptor is a newborn girl in good health. The chain employs TRBV28 and TRBJ1-4; tentative D gene TRBD1, with 5 bases matching. The DNA reads TGTGCCAGCAGGGACAACTTTAGTGAAAAACTGTTTTTT. This codes for CASRDNFSEKLFF.